This T cell receptor beta chain was captured in a study of T cells after yellow fever vaccination. This clonotype was recorded at least ten times. This CDR3 region has 16 residues. Germline V lookup: CDR1 SGHVS, CDR2 FNYEAQ. Trimming left V 3 bases short and J 1 base short, with 14 bases between. TCRdb redid the calling of the 5' RACE reads with MiXCR, one entry per CDR3 protein. The sample records 280,000 or so distinct CDR3 sequences, less than 9.5% being singletons. The rearrangement joins TRBV7-6 to TRBJ2-3, with D possibly being TRBD2 (6 bases). The TCR comes from a man aged 18 to 30 who received the YFV17D yellow fever vaccine. This specimen was CD4+ T cells sorted from PBMCs, taken 5 days after the yellow fever booster vaccination. DNA for the CDR3: TGTGCCAGCAGCTTTGGGGGAGCGGGCCGCACAGATACGCAGTATTTT. Translation gives CASSFGGAGRTDTQYF.